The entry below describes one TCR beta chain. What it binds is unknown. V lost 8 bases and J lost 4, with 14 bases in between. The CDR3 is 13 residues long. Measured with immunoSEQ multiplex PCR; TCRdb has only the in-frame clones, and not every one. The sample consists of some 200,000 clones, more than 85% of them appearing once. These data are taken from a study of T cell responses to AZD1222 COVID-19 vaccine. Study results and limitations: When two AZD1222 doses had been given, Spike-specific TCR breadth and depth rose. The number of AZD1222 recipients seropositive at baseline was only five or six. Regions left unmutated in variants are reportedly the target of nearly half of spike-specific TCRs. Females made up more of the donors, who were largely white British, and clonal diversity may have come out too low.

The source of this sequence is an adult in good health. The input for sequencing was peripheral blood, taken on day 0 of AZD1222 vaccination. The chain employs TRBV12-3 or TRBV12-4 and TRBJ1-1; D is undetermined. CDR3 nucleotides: TGTGCCAGCGTCGTCACTGAGGGCACTGAAGCTTTCTTT. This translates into CASVVTEGTEAFF.